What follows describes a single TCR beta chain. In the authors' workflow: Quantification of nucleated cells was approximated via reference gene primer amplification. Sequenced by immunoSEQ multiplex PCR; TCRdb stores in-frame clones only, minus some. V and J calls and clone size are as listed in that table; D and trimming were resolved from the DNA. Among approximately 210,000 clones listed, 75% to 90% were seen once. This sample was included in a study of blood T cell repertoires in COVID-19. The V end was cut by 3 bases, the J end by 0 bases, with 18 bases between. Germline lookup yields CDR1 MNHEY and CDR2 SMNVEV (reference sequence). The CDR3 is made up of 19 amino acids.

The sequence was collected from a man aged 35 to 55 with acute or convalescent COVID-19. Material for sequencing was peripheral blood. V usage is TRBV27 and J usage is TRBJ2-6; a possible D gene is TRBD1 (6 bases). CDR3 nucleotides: TGTGCCAGCAGTTTGGGGGCCGCGTCCCCGCACTCTGGGGCCAACGTCCTGACTTTC. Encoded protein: CASSLGAASPHSGANVLTF.